Each of the 10 T cell receptor beta chains below was sequenced from the same sample in a study of cytomegalovirus exposure and HLA in healthy donors. With 60 Vbeta and 13 Jbeta primers, the PCR was carried out. The method was immunoSEQ multiplex PCR; TCRdb's version includes in-frame clones alone and lacks a portion of them. The repertoire holds more than 110,000 clones, with 70% to 85% as singletons. Source material: PBMCs. The receptors were gathered from a man younger than 45 in good health and CMV-seropositive.

This clone was recorded once. V usage is TRBV7-2 and J usage is TRBJ1-4; the D gene is possibly TRBD1 (5 bases). V lost 3 bases, J lost 7 bases, and 12 bases lay in between. This CDR3 has 14 amino acids. Germline CDR1 is SGHTA and CDR2 is FQGNSA. CDR3 loop: CASSLDIRSEKLFF. The CDR3 DNA reads TGTGCCAGCAGCTTGGACATCCGATCTGAAAAACTGTTTTTT.

The CDR3 DNA reads as TGTGCCAGCAGAAGCGGGAGGGCCGCCACCGGGGAGCTGTTTTTT. Protein: CASRSGRAATGELFF. This rearrangement joins TRBV2 to TRBJ2-2; 10 positions agree with TRBD2. The length of the CDR3 is 15 residues. Germline assignment: CDR1 SNHLY and CDR2 FYNNEI. The ends lost 6 bases at V and 4 bases at J; junction bases unmatched: 5. The full variable domain, with the rest looked up from reference TRBV2 and TRBJ2-2, is EPEVTQTPSHQVTQMGQEVILRCVPISNHLYFYWYRQILGQKVEFLVSFYNNEISEKSEIFDDQFSVERPDGSNFTLKIRSTKLEDSAMYFCASRSGRAATGELFFGEGSRLTVL.

The chain uses TRBV28 and TRBJ2-7, with 13 bases aligning to TRBD2. V shed 1 base, J shed 4 bases, and the junction held 4 bases outside the gene matches. The V gene's germline CDR1 is MDHEN and CDR2 SYDVKM. The CDR3 consists of 16 residues. DNA for the CDR3: TGTGCCAGCAGTTTATCGGGACTAGCGGGATCGTACGAGCAGTACTTC. Its protein product is CASSLSGLAGSYEQYF.

This sequence joins TRBV9 and TRBJ2-2; 7 positions agree with TRBD1. Per germline, CDR1 SGDLS and CDR2 YYNGEE. The CDR3 runs to 14 residues. V dropped 4 bases and J dropped 6; count of bases not matched to a gene: 6. Written as DNA, the CDR3 is TGTGCCAGCAGCCCAAGACAGGGCGCCGGGGAGCTGTTTTTT. Its translation: CASSPRQGAGELFF.

This chain joins TRBV6-1 and TRBJ2-5, with 11 bases lining up with TRBD2. The CDR3 length is 15 residues. V lost 4 bases to trimming and J lost 12 bases; unmatched junction nucleotides: 13. Germline CDR1 reads MNHNS; CDR2 reads SASEGT. In DNA form, the CDR3 reads TGTGCCAGCAGTGTTGGGGGGGCTAGCGGGGGGTTCGAGTACTTC. As protein: CASSVGGASGGFEYF.

This chain joins TRBV28 and TRBJ1-1; 9 bases map to TRBD1. The CDR3 totals 15 residues. CDR1 MDHEN and CDR2 SYDVKM come from the germline V gene. After removal of 6 bases from V and 6 bases from J, the junction contained 11 bases not matched to a gene. DNA for the CDR3: TGTGCCAGCAGCCTCGGGACAGGGTTCTTCCCTGAAGCTTTCTTT. Its translation: CASSLGTGFFPEAFF.

V usage is TRBV6-1 and J usage is TRBJ2-3; 7 nucleotides line up with TRBD2. V was clipped by 5 bases and J by 1 base; unmatched bases: 3. The CDR3 is 14 amino acids. The V gene's germline CDR1 is MNHNS and CDR2 SASEGT. The DNA of the CDR3 is TGTGCCAGCAGTAGCGGGGAGGGCACAGATACGCAGTATTTT. Translation: CASSSGEGTDTQYF.

The rearrangement joins TRBV5-4 to TRBJ2-5, with TRBD1 identical over 7 bases. The CDR3 covers 14 residues. V was clipped by 1 base and J by 4 bases; unmatched bases: 4. Germline V gives CDR1 SGHNT, CDR2 YYREEE (reference sequence). CDR3 loop: CASSLRQGSETQYF. CDR3 nucleotide sequence: TGTGCCAGCAGCTTGAGACAGGGTTCAGAGACCCAGTACTTC.

The rearrangement links TRBV28 to TRBJ1-2; 11 bases are shared with TRBD1. The CDR3 length is 13 residues. Germline V CDR1 and CDR2: MDHEN, SYDVKM. V shed 5 bases, J shed 10 bases, and the junction held 6 bases outside the gene matches. The CDR3: CASSAGTGGYYTF. The CDR3 coding sequence is TGTGCCAGCAGTGCCGGGACAGGGGGTTACTACACCTTC.

The chain couples TRBV2 to TRBJ2-5, with TRBD2 as a possible D gene (6 bases). Germline assignment: CDR1 SNHLY and CDR2 FYNNEI. This CDR3 has 17 residues. V was clipped by 7 bases and J by 2 bases, with 23 bases between them. CDR3 amino acids: CASTPGTSALDQETQYF. The DNA for the CDR3 is TGTGCCAGCACTCCCGGGACTTCCGCCCTAGATCAAGAGACCCAGTACTTC.